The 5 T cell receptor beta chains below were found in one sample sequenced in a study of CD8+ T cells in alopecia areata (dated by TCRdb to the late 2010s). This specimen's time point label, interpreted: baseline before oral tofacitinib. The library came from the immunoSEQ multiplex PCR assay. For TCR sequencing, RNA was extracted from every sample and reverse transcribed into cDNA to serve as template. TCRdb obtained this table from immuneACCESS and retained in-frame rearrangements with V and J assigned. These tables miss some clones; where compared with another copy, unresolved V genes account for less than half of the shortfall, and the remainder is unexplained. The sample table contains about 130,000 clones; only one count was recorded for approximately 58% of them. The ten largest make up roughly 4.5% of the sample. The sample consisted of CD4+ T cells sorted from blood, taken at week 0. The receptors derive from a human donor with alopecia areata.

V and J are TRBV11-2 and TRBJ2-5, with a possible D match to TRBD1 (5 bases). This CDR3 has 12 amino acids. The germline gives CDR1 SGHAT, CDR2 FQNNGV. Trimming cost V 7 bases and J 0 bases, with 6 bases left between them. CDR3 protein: CASNRYQETQYF. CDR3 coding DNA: TGTGCCAGCAACAGGTACCAAGAGACCCAGTACTTC.

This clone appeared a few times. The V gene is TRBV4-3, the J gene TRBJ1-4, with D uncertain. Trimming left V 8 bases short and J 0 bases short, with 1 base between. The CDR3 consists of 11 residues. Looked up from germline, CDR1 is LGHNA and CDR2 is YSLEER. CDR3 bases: TGCGCCAGCCCAACTAATGAAAAACTGTTTTTT. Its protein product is CASPTNEKLFF.

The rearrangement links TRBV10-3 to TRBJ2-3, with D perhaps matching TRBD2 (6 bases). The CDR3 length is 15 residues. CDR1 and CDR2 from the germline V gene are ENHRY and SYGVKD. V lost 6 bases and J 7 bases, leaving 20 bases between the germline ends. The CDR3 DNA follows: TGTGCCATCAGCGGAGGGAAGATAGAGGTATATACGCAGTATTTT. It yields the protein CAISGGKIEVYTQYF.

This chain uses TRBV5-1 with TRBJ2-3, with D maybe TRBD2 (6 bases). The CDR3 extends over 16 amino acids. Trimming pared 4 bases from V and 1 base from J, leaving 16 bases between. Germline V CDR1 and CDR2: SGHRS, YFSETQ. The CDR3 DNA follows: TGCGCCAGCAGCCTAGAAGGAGGGCACGGCACAGATACGCAGTATTTT. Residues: CASSLEGGHGTDTQYF.

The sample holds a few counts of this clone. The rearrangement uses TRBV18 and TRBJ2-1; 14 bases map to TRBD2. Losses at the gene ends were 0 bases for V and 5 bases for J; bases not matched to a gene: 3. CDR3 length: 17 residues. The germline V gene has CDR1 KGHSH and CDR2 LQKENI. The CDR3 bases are TGTGCCAGCTCACCACCGCGGGGACTAGCGGGAGACAATGAGCAGTTCTTC. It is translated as CASSPPRGLAGDNEQFF.